In this sample, the clone carrying this T cell receptor beta chain turned up many times. The antigen is undetermined. The source of the sample is a study of T cells in Graves' hyperthyroidism and ophthalmopathy. Regarding the study as a whole: Most expanded thyroid clonotypes above 0.001 also appeared in blood.

RNA transcripts were the template for amplifying TCR beta CDR3 regions. HTBI primers were the set used in a first-round RT-PCR of the TCR CDR3. MiXCR was run by TCRdb on the multiplex PCR reads, yielding one entry per CDR3 protein. The sample includes more than 650,000 distinct CDR3 sequences, 14% seen only once; the top ten take about 10%. Trimming stripped 4 bases from V and 4 bases from J, with 13 bases between. CDR3 length: 13 residues. Germline V gene data show CDR1 as DFQATT and CDR2 as SNEGSKA (reference sequence). The source is a woman under 30 with Graves' hyperthyroidism. The chain joins TRBV20-1 to TRBJ1-1; D ambiguous. Sequencing used blood. CDR3 coding DNA: TGCAGTGCTACCCCCTGGGCGGGCACTGAAGCTTTCTTT. Its translation is CSATPWAGTEAFF.